The 32 T cell receptor beta chains given below trace back to one sample, sequenced in a study of CD8 T cell repertoires and HIV-1 epitope variants. Some clones are missing from TCRdb's copy, which holds only in-frame ones; the method was immunoSEQ multiplex PCR. The data hold under 100,000 clones, with roughly four fifths observed a single time. Sequences were obtained from uncultured baseline CD8+ T cells from peripheral blood mononuclear cells (PBMCs). The source is a male donor with HIV.

Only a few counts were recorded for this clone. J is TRBJ1-1 and V is TRBV6-4, with D perhaps TRBD1 (5 bases). Germline V CDR1 and CDR2: MRHNA, SNTAGT. Trimming shortened V by 2 bases and J by 5 bases, and 6 bases separated the two germline ends. The CDR3 totals 12 residues. CDR3 sequence reads: CASSDGGTEAFF. The CDR3 DNA reads as TGTGCCAGCAGTGACGGGGGAACTGAAGCTTTCTTT.

For the CDR3, the DNA is TGTGCCAGCAGCAAATGGGACTCAAAGGAGGGCTATGGCTACACCTTC. It specifies CASSKWDSKEGYGYTF. This sequence joins TRBV21-1 and TRBJ1-2. TRBV21-1 is described as a pseudogene. The CDR3 has 16 amino acids.

In this sample, this clone turned up once. The rearrangement joins TRBV10-3 to TRBJ2-3, with 9 bases identical to TRBD2. After removal of 0 bases from V and 2 bases from J, the junction contained 12 bases not matched to a gene. Germline V lookup: CDR1 ENHRY, CDR2 SYGVKD. This CDR3 contains 19 residues. CDR3 region: CAISESRGLANTSTDTQYF. CDR3 nucleotides: TGTGCCATCAGTGAGTCGAGAGGACTAGCGAATACCTCCACAGATACGCAGTATTTT.

The chain carries TRBV5-1 and TRBJ2-1; 13 nucleotides align to TRBD2. The CDR3 contains 18 residues. With 2 bases clipped from V and 3 bases from J, the junction kept 8 bases outside the gene matches. From germline, CDR1 is SGHRS and CDR2 YFSETQ. In DNA, the CDR3 is TGCGCCAGCAGCTTTTGGACTAGCGGGGGCCTCCTCTACAATGAGCAGTTCTTC. Its translation is CASSFWTSGGLLYNEQFF. Full variable domain (missing parts from reference TRBV5-1 and TRBJ2-1): KAGVTQTPRYLIKTRGQQVTLSCSPISGHRSVSWYQQTPGQGLQFLFEYFSETQRNKGNFPGRFSGRQFSNSRSEMNVSTLELGDSALYLCASSFWTSGGLLYNEQFFGPGTRLTVL.

This chain links TRBV2 with TRBJ2-7; 7 bases line up with TRBD1. Trimming cost V 7 bases and J 2 bases; bases outside gene matches: 8. CDR1 is SNHLY and CDR2 is FYNNEI in the germline V gene. The CDR3 extends over 14 amino acids. The CDR3 reads CASTIDRATYEQYF. In DNA form, the CDR3 reads TGTGCCAGCACTATTGACAGGGCCACCTACGAGCAGTACTTC.

The chain's CDR3 is CASSSPGLVTDTQYF. In nucleotides, the CDR3 is TGTGCCAGCAGCTCACCGGGACTAGTCACAGATACGCAGTATTTT. The rearrangement uses TRBV7-3 and TRBJ2-3; 8 nucleotides agree with TRBD2. This CDR3 contains 15 residues. The V segment lost 4 bases and the J segment 2 bases; nucleotides outside the gene matches: 5. Germline loops: CDR1 SGHTA, CDR2 FQGTGA.

This clone was found a few times. The V call is TRBV30, the J call TRBJ1-2; D is undetermined. V was trimmed by 4 bases and J by 2 bases, leaving 11 bases between them. This CDR3 has 13 residues. Germline V lookup: CDR1 GTSNPN, CDR2 SVGIG (reference sequence). CDR3 residues: CAWTASGNYGYTF. DNA of the CDR3: TGTGCCTGGACCGCCTCGGGGAACTATGGCTACACCTTC.

This chain uses TRBV5-1 with TRBJ2-3; D is undetermined. Trimming pared 4 bases from V and 4 bases from J, leaving 13 bases between. From germline, CDR1 is SGHRS and CDR2 YFSETQ. The CDR3 has 14 residues. The CDR3 region is CASSGEQWSDTQYF. The CDR3 DNA sequence: TGCGCCAGCAGCGGCGAACAGTGGTCAGATACGCAGTATTTT.

CDR3 sequence (DNA): TGTGCCAGCAGCTCCCAGGGGGCCGCCTGGGGGGAGCAGTACTTC. It translates to CASSSQGAAWGEQYF. The chain links TRBV7-9 to TRBJ2-7; 8 nucleotides match TRBD1. CDR1 and CDR2 from the germline V gene are SEHNR and FQNEAQ (reference sequence). This CDR3 is 15 amino acids long. V gave up 4 bases and J gave up 7 bases; unmatched junction bases: 12. The full variable domain, its missing parts supplied by reference TRBV7-9 and TRBJ2-7, is DTGVSQNPRHKITKRGQNVTFRCDPISEHNRLYWYRQTLGQGPEFLTYFQNEAQLEKSRLLSDRFSAERPKGSFSTLEIQRTEQGDSAMYLCASSSQGAAWGEQYFGPGTRLTVT.

This clone was detected only once. This chain connects TRBV18 to TRBJ2-7; TRBD1 matches 8 bases. The V segment lost 2 bases and the J segment 7 bases; nucleotides outside the gene matches: 16. The CDR3 covers 17 residues. Germline V gene data show CDR1 as KGHSH and CDR2 as LQKENI. The CDR3: CASSPSPRDRLSHEQYF. The CDR3 DNA follows: TGTGCCAGCTCACCATCCCCCCGGGACAGGTTATCCCATGAGCAGTACTTC.

The V call is TRBV5-6, the J call TRBJ2-2; TRBD2 agrees at 16 bases. Looked up from germline, CDR1 is SGHDT and CDR2 is YYEEEE. V was clipped by 6 bases and J by 9 bases; unmatched bases: 5. This CDR3 has 15 residues. In DNA form, the CDR3 reads TGTGCCAGCACCACGGGACTAGCGGGAGGGTGGGAGCTGTTTTTT. Protein: CASTTGLAGGWELFF.

V usage is TRBV19 and J usage is TRBJ2-7; the D call may be TRBD1 or TRBD2 (6 bases each). The V end lost 2 bases, the J end lost 4 bases, and 9 bases lay between the germline ends. The germline V gene encodes CDR1 LNHDA and CDR2 SQIVND (reference sequence). The CDR3 has 13 amino acids. The CDR3 region has the DNA TGTGCCAGTAGTATAAGGAGGGGGTACGAGCAGTACTTC. Translation gives CASSIRRGYEQYF.

The chain recombines TRBV27 with TRBJ2-7, with 11 nucleotides matching TRBD2. CDR1 and CDR2 (germline): MNHEY, SMNVEV (reference sequence). This CDR3 contains 16 residues. V trimming: 5 bases; J trimming: 6 bases; junction bases outside the gene matches: 12. The CDR3 bases are TGTGCCAGCAGTCCACGTGGGACTAGCGGAGCCGGCGAGCAGTACTTC. This gives the protein CASSPRGTSGAGEQYF.

The chain joins TRBV9 to TRBJ1-3, with D maybe TRBD1 (5 bases). In germline, CDR1 is SGDLS, CDR2 YYNGEE. V dropped 3 bases and J dropped 2 bases, with 15 bases sitting between them. The CDR3 has 16 amino acids. CDR3 DNA: TGTGCCAGCAGCGGTTACAGGTCCGGGGCTGGAAACACCATATATTTT. Protein: CASSGYRSGAGNTIYF.

The chain employs TRBV9 and TRBJ2-7; 8 bases are a match to TRBD1. CDR1 and CDR2 from the germline V gene are SGDLS and YYNGEE. The CDR3 has 15 amino acids. With 0 bases clipped from V and 7 bases from J, the junction kept 9 bases outside the gene matches. The CDR3 coding sequence is TGTGCCAGCAGCGTAGGCCAGGGGGCGCAGTATGAGCAGTACTTC. As protein: CASSVGQGAQYEQYF.

This chain joins TRBV15 and TRBJ2-7, with D perhaps matching TRBD2 (6 bases). The germline gives CDR1 LNHNV, CDR2 YYDKDF (reference sequence). Trimming left V 0 bases short and J 7 bases short, with 16 bases between. This CDR3 is 15 amino acids long. The CDR3 DNA follows: TGTGCCACCAGCAGAGATCCAACGGGCCGGGGGGAGCAGTACTTC. Amino acids: CATSRDPTGRGEQYF.

This chain links TRBV13 with TRBJ2-5, with D maybe TRBD2 (5 bases). This CDR3 contains 16 residues. The V end lost 4 bases, the J end lost 4 bases, and 19 bases lay between the germline ends. The germline gives CDR1 PRHDT, CDR2 FYEKMQ (reference sequence). The CDR3 spells CASSSRGSVGGETQYF. The CDR3 nucleotides read TGTGCCAGCAGCTCCCGTGGTAGCGTCGGCGGAGAGACCCAGTACTTC.

About this clone: The junction departs from germline at one end; a sequencing error may be responsible. The chain employs TRBV5-6 and TRBJ2-3, with 8 bases identical to TRBD2. Germline-derived CDR1 and CDR2 are SGHDT and YYEEEE. This CDR3 contains 14 residues. The CDR3 loop reads CASSSSGSRDTQYF. The CDR3 DNA is TGTGCCAGCAGCTCAAGCGGGAGCAGAGATACGCAGTATTTT.

The chain is built from TRBV30 and TRBJ2-1, with no clear D. The CDR3 contains 12 residues. Per the germline V gene, CDR1 is GTSNPN and CDR2 is SVGIG (reference sequence). Trimming removed 1 base from V and 2 bases from J, with 3 bases in between. In nucleotides, the CDR3 is TGTGCCTGGAGTGGACCCTACAATGAGCAGTTCTTC. This encodes CAWSGPYNEQFF.

The rearrangement uses TRBV2 and TRBJ2-3; TRBD2 might be the D (5 bases). Germline CDR1 reads SNHLY; CDR2 reads FYNNEI. The CDR3 loop spans 15 amino acids. V shed 3 bases and J shed 2 bases, with 12 bases lying between them. CDR3 loop: CASSELGLATDTQYF. The CDR3 coding sequence is TGTGCCAGCAGTGAGTTAGGACTGGCCACAGATACGCAGTATTTT.

This chain links TRBV4-2 with TRBJ1-3; weak D call: TRBD1 (5 bases). CDR1 is LGHNA and CDR2 is YNFKEQ in the germline V gene. V lost 0 bases and J 8 bases, leaving 14 bases between the germline ends. The CDR3 contains 15 residues. The CDR3 nucleotides read TGTGCCAGCAGCCAAGAATCCGGGACCCTGGACACCATATATTTT. This gives the protein CASSQESGTLDTIYF.

The chain carries TRBV5-1 and TRBJ2-7, with unresolved D. Germline V gives CDR1 SGHRS, CDR2 YFSETQ. The CDR3 contains 15 residues. The V and J ends lost 4 bases and 0 bases respectively, with 14 bases between them. The CDR3 spells CASSDSRAGSYEQYF. The CDR3 DNA follows: TGCGCCAGCAGCGACTCACGCGCAGGCTCCTACGAGCAGTACTTC.

There are a few counts of this clone. The CDR3 reads CASSPDPRDPYGYTF. CDR3 nucleotides: TGTGCCAGTAGTCCAGACCCCAGGGATCCCTATGGCTACACCTTC. The J gene is TRBJ1-2, the V gene TRBV19; D perhaps matches TRBD1 (5 bases). The V gene lost 5 bases and the J gene lost 4 bases, with 17 bases spanning the gap. The CDR3 runs 15 residues. Germline CDR1 is LNHDA and CDR2 is SQIVND (reference sequence).

This sequence joins TRBV6-4 and TRBJ1-6; TRBD1 agrees at 10 bases. Germline V gene data show CDR1 as MRHNA and CDR2 as SNTAGT. After removal of 6 bases from V and 9 bases from J, the junction contained 8 bases not matched to a gene. The CDR3 consists of 15 residues. Here the CDR3 reads CASSQQGTGVSPLHF. In DNA, the CDR3 is TGTGCCAGCAGCCAGCAAGGGACAGGGGTTTCACCCCTCCACTTT.

This clone came up once. This chain joins TRBV29-1 and TRBJ1-3, with 7 nucleotides matching TRBD1. The germline CDR1 and CDR2 sequences are SQVTM and ANQGSEA. The ends lost 8 bases at V and 3 bases at J; junction bases unmatched: 10. The CDR3 extends over 14 amino acids. The chain's CDR3 is CSPEGRGLGNTIYF. CDR3 DNA sequence: TGCAGCCCCGAGGGAAGGGGGCTTGGAAACACCATATATTTT.

V is TRBV5-3 and J is TRBJ1-5; 7 nucleotides match TRBD1. TRBV5-3 belongs to the ORF category, with a function that is uncertain. V shed 7 bases and J 5 bases; nucleotides not matched to a gene: 9. This CDR3 is built from 14 residues. Here the CDR3 reads CARSRKTGHQPQHF. In nucleotides, the CDR3 is TGTGCCAGATCGCGGAAGACAGGGCATCAGCCCCAGCATTTT.

The CDR3 loop reads CATSRPGQGRRGAFF. CDR3 DNA sequence: TGTGCCACCAGCAGACCGGGACAGGGGCGTCGCGGAGCTTTCTTT. The chain uses TRBV15 and TRBJ1-1; 10 bases are a match to TRBD1. CDR3 length: 15 amino acids. Trimming took 2 bases from V and 10 from J; bases not matched to a gene: 10. Germline V gene data show CDR1 as LNHNV and CDR2 as YYDKDF (reference sequence).

This clone was counted only a few times. V is TRBV7-8 and J is TRBJ1-4; D unresolved. Germline CDR1 and CDR2: SGHVS and FQNEAQ. Trimming pared 6 bases from V and 0 bases from J, leaving 2 bases between. There are 12 residues in the CDR3. The CDR3 spells CASRATNEKLFF. The CDR3 coding sequence is TGTGCCAGCAGGGCAACTAATGAAAAACTGTTTTTT.

V and J are TRBV10-3 and TRBJ2-5; possible D gene TRBD2, 7 bases. Germline CDR1 ENHRY, CDR2 SYGVKD. The CDR3 is 15 residues long. Trimming pared 0 bases from V and 4 bases from J, leaving 12 bases between. CDR3 loop: CAISESRRGGETQYF. The CDR3 bases are TGTGCCATCAGTGAGTCACGAAGGGGGGGAGAGACCCAGTACTTC.

In this sample, this clone turned up a few times. The chain carries TRBV19 and TRBJ2-3; the D is unclear. The germline V gene has CDR1 LNHDA and CDR2 SQIVND (reference sequence). V dropped 7 bases and J dropped 4 bases, with 21 bases sitting between them. This CDR3 has 16 amino acids. DNA of the CDR3: TGTGCCAGTACCCAAAACGTCGGGTTCTTACCAGATACGCAGTATTTT. This sequence encodes CASTQNVGFLPDTQYF.

V and J are TRBV30 and TRBJ1-2; D not certain. Germline V lookup: CDR1 GTSNPN, CDR2 SVGIG (reference sequence). Trimming pared 0 bases from V and 2 bases from J, leaving 4 bases between. CDR3 length equals 12 residues. DNA for the CDR3: TGTGCCTGGAGTGTACAGAACTATGGCTACACCTTC. It is translated as CAWSVQNYGYTF.

The rearrangement uses TRBV7-2 and TRBJ1-4; TRBD1 matches 9 bases. The CDR3 spans 13 residues. Germline trimming cut 8 bases from V and 11 bases from J; bases unmatched to any gene: 9. CDR1 and CDR2 (germline): SGHTA, FQGNSA. CDR3 DNA sequence: TGTGCCAGCGAGGGGACAGGGAGTTTGAAACTGTTTTTT. Translating gives CASEGTGSLKLFF.